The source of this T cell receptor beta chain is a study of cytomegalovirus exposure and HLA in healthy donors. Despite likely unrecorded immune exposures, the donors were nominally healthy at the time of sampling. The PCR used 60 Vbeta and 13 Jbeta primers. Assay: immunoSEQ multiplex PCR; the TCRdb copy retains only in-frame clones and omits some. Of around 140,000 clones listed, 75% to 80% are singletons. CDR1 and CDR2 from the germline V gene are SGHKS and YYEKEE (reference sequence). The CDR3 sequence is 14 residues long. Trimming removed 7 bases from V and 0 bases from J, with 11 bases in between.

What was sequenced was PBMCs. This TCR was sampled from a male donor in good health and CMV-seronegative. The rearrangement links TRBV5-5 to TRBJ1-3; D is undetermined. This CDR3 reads CASALVVSGNTIYF. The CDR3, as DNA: TGTGCCAGCGCTTTGGTAGTCTCTGGAAACACCATATATTTT.